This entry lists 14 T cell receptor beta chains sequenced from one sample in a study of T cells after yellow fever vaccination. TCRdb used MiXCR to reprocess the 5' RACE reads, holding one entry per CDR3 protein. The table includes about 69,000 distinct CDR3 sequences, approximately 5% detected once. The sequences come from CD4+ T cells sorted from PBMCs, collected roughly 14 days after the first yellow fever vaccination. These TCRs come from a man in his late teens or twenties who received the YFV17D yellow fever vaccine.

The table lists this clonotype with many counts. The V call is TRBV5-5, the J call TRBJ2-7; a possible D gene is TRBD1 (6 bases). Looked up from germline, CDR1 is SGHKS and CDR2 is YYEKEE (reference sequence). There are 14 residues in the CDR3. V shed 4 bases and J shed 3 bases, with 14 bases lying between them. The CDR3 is CASSPGDRLYEQYV. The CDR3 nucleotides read TGTGCCAGCAGCCCAGGAGACAGGCTCTACGAGCAGTACGTC.

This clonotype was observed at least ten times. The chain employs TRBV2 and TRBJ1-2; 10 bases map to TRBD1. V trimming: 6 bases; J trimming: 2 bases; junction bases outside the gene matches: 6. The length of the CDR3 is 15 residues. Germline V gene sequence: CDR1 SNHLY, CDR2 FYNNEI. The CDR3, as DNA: TGTGCCAGCAGCGCCGGGACAGGGGCCAACTATGGCTACACCTTC. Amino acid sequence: CASSAGTGANYGYTF.

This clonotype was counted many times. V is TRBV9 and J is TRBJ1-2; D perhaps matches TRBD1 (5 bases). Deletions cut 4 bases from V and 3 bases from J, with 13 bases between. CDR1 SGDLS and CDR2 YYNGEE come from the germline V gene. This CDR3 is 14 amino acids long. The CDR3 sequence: CASSLHRDDYGYTF. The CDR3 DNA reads TGTGCCAGCAGCTTACACCGGGACGACTATGGCTACACCTTC.

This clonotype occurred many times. The CDR3 here is CASSFGKGGANNEQFF. CDR3 bases: TGCGCCAGCAGTTTTGGTAAGGGGGGCGCCAACAATGAGCAGTTCTTC. The genes are TRBV5-1 and TRBJ2-1; the D gene could be TRBD1 or TRBD2 (6 bases each). The CDR3 has 16 residues. V lost 5 bases, J lost 5 bases, and 20 bases lay in between. Germline V gives CDR1 SGHRS, CDR2 YFSETQ.

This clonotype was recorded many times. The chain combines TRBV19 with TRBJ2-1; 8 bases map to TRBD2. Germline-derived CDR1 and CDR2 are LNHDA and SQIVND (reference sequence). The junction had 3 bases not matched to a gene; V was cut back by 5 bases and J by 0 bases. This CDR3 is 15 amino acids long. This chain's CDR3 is CASSPRGDSYNEQFF. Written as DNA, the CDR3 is TGTGCCAGTAGTCCGCGGGGGGACTCCTACAATGAGCAGTTCTTC.

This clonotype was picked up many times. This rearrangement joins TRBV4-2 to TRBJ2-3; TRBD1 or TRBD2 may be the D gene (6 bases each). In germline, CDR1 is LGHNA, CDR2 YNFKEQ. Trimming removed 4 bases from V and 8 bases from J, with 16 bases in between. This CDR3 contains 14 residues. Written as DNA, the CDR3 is TGTGCCAGCAGCCGGGACAAGGGAGCGGGTACGCAGTATTTT. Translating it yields CASSRDKGAGTQYF.

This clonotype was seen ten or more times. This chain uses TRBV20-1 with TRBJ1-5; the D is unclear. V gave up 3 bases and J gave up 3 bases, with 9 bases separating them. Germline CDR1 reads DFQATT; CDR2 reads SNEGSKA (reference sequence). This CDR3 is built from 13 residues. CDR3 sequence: CSASEQNNQPQHF. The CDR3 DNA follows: TGCAGTGCTAGCGAACAGAACAATCAGCCCCAGCATTTT.

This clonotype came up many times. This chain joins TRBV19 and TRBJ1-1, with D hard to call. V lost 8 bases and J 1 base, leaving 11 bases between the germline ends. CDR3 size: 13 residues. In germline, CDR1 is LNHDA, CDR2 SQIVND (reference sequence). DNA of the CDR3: TGTGCCAGTGATATGACTCCGAACACTGAAGCTTTCTTT. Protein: CASDMTPNTEAFF. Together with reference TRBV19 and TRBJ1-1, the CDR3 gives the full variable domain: DGGITQSPKYLFRKEGQNVTLSCEQNLNHDAMYWYRQDPGQGLRLIYYSQIVNDFQKGDIAEGYSVSREKKESFPLTVTSAQKNPTAFYLCASDMTPNTEAFFGQGTRLTVV.

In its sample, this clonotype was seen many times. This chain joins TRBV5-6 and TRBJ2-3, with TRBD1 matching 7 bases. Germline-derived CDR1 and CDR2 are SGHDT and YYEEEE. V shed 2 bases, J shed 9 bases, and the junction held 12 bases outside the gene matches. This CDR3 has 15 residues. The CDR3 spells CASSFRDRVGPTQYF. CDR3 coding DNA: TGTGCCAGCAGCTTTCGAGACAGGGTAGGCCCAACGCAGTATTTT. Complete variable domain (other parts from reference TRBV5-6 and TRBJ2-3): DAGVTQSPTHLIKTRGQQVTLRCSPKSGHDTVSWYQQALGQGPQFIFQYYEEEERQRGNFPDRFSGHQFPNYSSELNVNALLLGDSALYLCASSFRDRVGPTQYFGPGTRLTVL.

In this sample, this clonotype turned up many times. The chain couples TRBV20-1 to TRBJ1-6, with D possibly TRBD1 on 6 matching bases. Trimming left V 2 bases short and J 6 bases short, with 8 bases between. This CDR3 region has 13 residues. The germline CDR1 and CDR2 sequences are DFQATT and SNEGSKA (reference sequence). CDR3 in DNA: TGCAGTGCTAGACCGGGGGCTAATTCACCCCTCCACTTT. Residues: CSARPGANSPLHF.

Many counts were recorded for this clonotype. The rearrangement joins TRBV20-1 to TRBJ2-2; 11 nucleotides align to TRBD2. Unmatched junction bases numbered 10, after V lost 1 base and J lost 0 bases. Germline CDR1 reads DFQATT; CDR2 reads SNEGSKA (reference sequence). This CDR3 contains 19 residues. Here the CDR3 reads CSARAVWLAGGTNTGELFF. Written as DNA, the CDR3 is TGCAGTGCTAGAGCCGTTTGGCTAGCGGGGGGCACGAACACCGGGGAGCTGTTTTTT.

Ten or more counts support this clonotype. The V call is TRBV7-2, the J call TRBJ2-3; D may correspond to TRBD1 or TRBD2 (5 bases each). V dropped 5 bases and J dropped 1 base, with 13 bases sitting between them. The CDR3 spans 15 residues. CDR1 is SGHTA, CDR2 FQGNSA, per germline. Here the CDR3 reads CASSKMGRGTDTQYF. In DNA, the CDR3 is TGTGCCAGCAGCAAGATGGGACGGGGCACAGATACGCAGTATTTT.

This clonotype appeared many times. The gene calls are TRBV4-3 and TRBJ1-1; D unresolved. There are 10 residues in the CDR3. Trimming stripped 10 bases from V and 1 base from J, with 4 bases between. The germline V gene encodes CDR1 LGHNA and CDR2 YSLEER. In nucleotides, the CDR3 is TGCGCCACATGGAACACTGAAGCTTTCTTT. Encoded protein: CATWNTEAFF.

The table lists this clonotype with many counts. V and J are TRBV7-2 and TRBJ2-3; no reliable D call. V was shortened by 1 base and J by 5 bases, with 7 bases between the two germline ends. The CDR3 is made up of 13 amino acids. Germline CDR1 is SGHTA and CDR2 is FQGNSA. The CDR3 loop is CASSLVLQDTQYF. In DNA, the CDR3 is TGTGCCAGCAGCTTAGTTCTACAAGATACGCAGTATTTT.